The 17 T cell receptor beta chains given below trace back to one sample, sequenced in a study of T-cell reconstitution after alpha-beta-depleted transplantation in children. The authors prepared the TCRbeta library with unique molecular identifiers. TCRdb ran MiXCR on the PCR reads and lists one entry per CDR3 protein. This table holds about 300,000 distinct CDR3 sequences, roughly a tenth found once. The sample consisted of PBMCs, taken before TCRalphabeta/CD19-depleted stem cell transplant. Receptor source: a boy younger than two with acute myeloid leukemia, due to receive a stem cell transplant.

The table lists this clonotype with many counts. The chain has TRBV20-1 and TRBJ2-2, with TRBD2 matching 7 bases. This CDR3 comprises 17 residues. Germline assignment: CDR1 DFQATT and CDR2 SNEGSKA (reference sequence). Trimming at V came to 0 bases and at J to 3 bases, leaving 10 bases not matched to a gene. This CDR3 reads CSARDRRLADHTGELFF. CDR3 nucleotide sequence: TGCAGTGCTAGAGATCGGCGGCTAGCGGACCACACCGGGGAGCTGTTTTTT.

The V gene is TRBV21-1, the J gene TRBJ1-5; the table's D call of TRBD1 was not tested on the DNA. TRBV21-1 is designated a pseudogene. This CDR3 is 15 amino acids long. This CDR3 reads CASSKGGQGSQPQHF. In DNA, the CDR3 is TGTGCCAGCAGCAAAGGGGGACAGGGCAGCCAGCCCCAGCATTTT.

This clonotype was observed many times. The V call is TRBV4-3, the J call TRBJ2-7; 9 bases agree with TRBD1. Germline CDR1 and CDR2: LGHNA and YSLEER. With V trimmed by 3 bases and J by 7 bases, 13 bases remained unmatched. The CDR3 is 16 amino acids. The CDR3 spells CASSQTFPGQGEEQYF. The CDR3 coding sequence is TGCGCCAGCAGCCAGACATTTCCGGGACAGGGAGAAGAGCAGTACTTC.

Ten or more counts support this clonotype. The chain carries TRBV7-2 and TRBJ2-7; 7 bases are a match to TRBD2. This CDR3 comprises 14 residues. The trim removed 2 bases at V and 3 bases at J, leaving 4 bases unmatched. Looked up from germline, CDR1 is SGHTA and CDR2 is FQGNSA. CDR3 sequence: CASSLRLAGYEQYF. The CDR3 region has the DNA TGTGCCAGCAGCTTACGACTAGCAGGCTACGAGCAGTACTTC.

This clonotype was detected many times. The rearrangement uses TRBV12-3 or TRBV12-4 and TRBJ2-7; 7 positions match TRBD1. The CDR3 consists of 13 residues. V gave up 7 bases and J gave up 3 bases; unmatched junction bases: 6. The CDR3 loop reads CASTDRDNYEQYF. CDR3 sequence (DNA): TGTGCCAGCACCGACAGGGATAACTACGAGCAGTACTTC.

This chain joins TRBV29-1 and TRBJ2-3; TRBD2 aligns across 10 bases. With V trimmed by 7 bases and J by 2 bases, 6 bases remained unmatched. Looked up from germline, CDR1 is SQVTM and CDR2 is ANQGSEA. The CDR3 extends over 14 amino acids. The CDR3 is CSDLAGALTDTQYF. The CDR3 nucleotides are TGCAGCGACCTAGCGGGGGCCCTCACAGATACGCAGTATTTT.

This clonotype was recorded many times. The V call is TRBV9, the J call TRBJ2-1; 14 bases agree with TRBD2. J was trimmed by 13 bases and V by 0 bases; bases with no gene match: 6. The CDR3 has 15 amino acids. Germline V gene data show CDR1 as SGDLS and CDR2 as YYNGEE. The CDR3 reads CASSVEGTSGRFQFF. The CDR3 DNA follows: TGTGCCAGCAGCGTAGAGGGGACTAGCGGGAGATTCCAGTTCTTC.

This clonotype was observed many times. V usage is TRBV5-1 and J usage is TRBJ1-2; D call uncertain. In germline, CDR1 is SGHRS, CDR2 YFSETQ. The germline V and J ends were trimmed by 1 base and 2 bases, with 15 bases remaining between them. The CDR3 runs to 16 residues. In DNA, the CDR3 is TGCGCCAGCAGCTTGAATCGGCAGGCGGGAAACTATGGCTACACCTTC. Translation gives CASSLNRQAGNYGYTF.

This clonotype was observed many times. The V call is TRBV29-1, the J call TRBJ1-5, with D perhaps matching TRBD1 (5 bases). Germline V gene sequence: CDR1 SQVTM, CDR2 ANQGSEA. The CDR3 loop spans 12 amino acids. Trimming took 4 bases from V and 7 from J, leaving 11 bases between them. Here the CDR3 reads CSVGQGRQPQHF. Written as DNA, the CDR3 is TGCAGCGTTGGGCAGGGACGGCAGCCCCAGCATTTT.

This chain connects TRBV19 to TRBJ1-1; 7 bases are shared with TRBD1. Germline V lookup: CDR1 LNHDA, CDR2 SQIVND (reference sequence). The J segment lost 3 bases and the V segment lost 9 bases, leaving 4 bases of the junction unmatched. The length of the CDR3 is 12 residues. This CDR3 reads CASRGMDTEAFF. CDR3 in DNA: TGTGCCAGCAGGGGGATGGACACTGAAGCTTTCTTT.

This sequence joins TRBV7-3 and TRBJ1-2; a weak D match, TRBD1 (5 bases). The CDR3 is made up of 13 amino acids. V dropped 5 bases and J dropped 6 bases, with 13 bases sitting between them. Per germline, CDR1 SGHTA and CDR2 FQGTGA. The CDR3 region is CASSSQGGDGYTF. As DNA, the CDR3 is TGTGCCAGCAGCAGTCAGGGAGGGGATGGCTACACCTTC.

This clonotype was counted many times. This chain uses TRBV12-3 or TRBV12-4 with TRBJ2-2; possible D gene TRBD2, 6 bases. Trimming took 6 bases from V and 8 from J, leaving 13 bases between them. The CDR3 sequence is 13 residues long. The CDR3 is CASSLGLPGELFF. The CDR3 DNA reads as TGTGCCAGCAGCCTGGGACTTCCGGGGGAGCTGTTTTTT.

Only a few counts were recorded for this clonotype. The chain couples TRBV20-1 to TRBJ2-5; no clear D gene. The germline gives CDR1 DFQATT, CDR2 SNEGSKA (reference sequence). V was clipped by 5 bases and J by 2 bases, with 6 bases between them. The CDR3 covers 11 residues. The CDR3, as DNA: TGCAGTGCTTCGCATCAAGAGACCCAGTACTTC. Translating gives CSASHQETQYF.

This clonotype was seen at least ten times. V and J are TRBV7-2 and TRBJ2-3; 10 nucleotides agree with TRBD2. Germline CDR1 reads SGHTA; CDR2 reads FQGNSA. After removal of 1 base from V and 6 bases from J, the junction contained 7 bases not matched to a gene. The CDR3 runs to 16 residues. CDR3 in DNA: TGTGCCAGCAGCTTAGGAGCGGGGGGGGTACGTGATACGCAGTATTTT. It translates to CASSLGAGGVRDTQYF.

As concerns this clonotype: This could be a read error, since a much larger clone is one nucleotide away. CDR3 sequence: CASSSRRFPSYERYF. CDR3 coding DNA: TGTGCCAGCAGCTCACGTCGCTTTCCCTCCTACGAGCGGTACTTC. This sequence joins TRBV7-2 and TRBJ2-7; D gene unclear. This CDR3 is 15 amino acids long. The germline V gene encodes CDR1 SGHTA and CDR2 FQGNSA.

This clonotype was detected many times. This chain joins TRBV6-1 and TRBJ1-5, with D unclear. V was shortened by 6 bases and J by 2 bases, with 11 bases between the two germline ends. Germline V CDR1 and CDR2: MNHNS, SASEGT. This CDR3 is 14 amino acids long. The CDR3 DNA follows: TGTGCCAGCAGCGTGAATATGGGCAATCAGCCCCAGCATTTT. Translated, it gives CASSVNMGNQPQHF.

Note on this clonotype: This may come from a read error, since a much larger clone is one base off. The J gene is TRBJ2-3, the V gene TRBV27; perhaps TRBD1 as D (6 bases). Looked up from germline, CDR1 is MNHEY and CDR2 is SMNVEV (reference sequence). This CDR3 region has 14 residues. Trimming stripped 3 bases from V and 4 bases from J, with 11 bases between. For the CDR3, the DNA is TGTGCCAGCAGTTTGCAGGGGAGAGCAGATACGCAGTATTTT. It encodes CASSLQGRADTQYF.